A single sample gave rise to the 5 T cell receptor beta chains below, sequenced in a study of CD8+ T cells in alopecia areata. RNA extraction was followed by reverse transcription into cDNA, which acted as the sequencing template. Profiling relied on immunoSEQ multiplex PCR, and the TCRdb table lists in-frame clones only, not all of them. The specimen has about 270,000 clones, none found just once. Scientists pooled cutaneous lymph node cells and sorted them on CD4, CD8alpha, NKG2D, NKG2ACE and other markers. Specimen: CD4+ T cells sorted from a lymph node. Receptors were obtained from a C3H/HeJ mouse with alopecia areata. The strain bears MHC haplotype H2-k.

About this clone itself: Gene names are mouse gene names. The chain's CDR3 is CASSDGLGGLGSTGQLYF. The CDR3 bases that were read are TGTGCCAGCAGTGACGGACTGGGGGGGCTCGGTTCCACCGGG. J is TRBJ2-2 and V is TRBV13-1; 13 positions match TRBD2. The read ends 4 residues early relative to the CDR3; the germline J gene fills the gap. Germline assignment: CDR1 NSHNY and CDR2 SYGAGN. The trim removed 2 bases at V and 4 bases at J, leaving 8 bases unmatched. The CDR3 contains 18 residues.

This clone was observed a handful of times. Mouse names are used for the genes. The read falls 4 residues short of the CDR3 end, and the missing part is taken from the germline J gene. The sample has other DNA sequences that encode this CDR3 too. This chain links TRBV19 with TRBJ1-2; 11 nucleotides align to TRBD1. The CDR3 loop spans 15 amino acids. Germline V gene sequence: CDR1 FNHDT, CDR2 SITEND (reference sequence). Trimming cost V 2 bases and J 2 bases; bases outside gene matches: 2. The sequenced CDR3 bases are TGTGCCAGCAGTATTGGGACAGGGGGGAACTCC. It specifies CASSIGTGGNS. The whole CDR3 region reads CASSIGTGGNSDYTF. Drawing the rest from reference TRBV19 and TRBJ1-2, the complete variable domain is GGIITQTPKFLIGQEGQKLTLKCQQNFNHDTMYWYRQDSGKGLRLIYYSITENDLQKGDLSEGYDASREKKSSFSLTVTSAQKNEMAVFLCASSIGTGGNSDYTFGSGTRLLVI.

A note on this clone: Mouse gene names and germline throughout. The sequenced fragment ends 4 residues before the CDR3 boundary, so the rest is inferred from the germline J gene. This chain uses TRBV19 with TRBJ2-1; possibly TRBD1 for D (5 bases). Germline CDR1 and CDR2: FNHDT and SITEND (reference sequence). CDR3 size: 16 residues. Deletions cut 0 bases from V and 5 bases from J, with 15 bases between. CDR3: CASSIARQGRNAEQFF. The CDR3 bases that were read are TGTGCCAGCAGTATAGCTCGGCAGGGTCGAAATGCT.

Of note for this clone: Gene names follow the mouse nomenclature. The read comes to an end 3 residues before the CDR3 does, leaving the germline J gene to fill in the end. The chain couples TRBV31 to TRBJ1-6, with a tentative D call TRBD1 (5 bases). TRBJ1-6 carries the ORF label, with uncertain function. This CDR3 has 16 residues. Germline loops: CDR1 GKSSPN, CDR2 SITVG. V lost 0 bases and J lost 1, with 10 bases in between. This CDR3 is CAWSLAEGSYNSPLYF. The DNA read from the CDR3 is TGTGCCTGGAGTCTAGCTGAGGGGTCCTATAATTCGCCC.

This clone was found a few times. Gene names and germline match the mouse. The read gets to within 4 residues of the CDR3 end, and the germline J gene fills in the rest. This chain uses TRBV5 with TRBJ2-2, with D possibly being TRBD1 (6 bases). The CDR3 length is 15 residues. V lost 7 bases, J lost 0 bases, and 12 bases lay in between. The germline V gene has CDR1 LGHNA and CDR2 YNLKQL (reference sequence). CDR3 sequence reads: CASTSGTSNTGQLYF. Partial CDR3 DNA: TGTGCCAGCACCTCCGGGACATCAAACACCGGG.